Ten or more counts support the clone carrying this T cell receptor (beta chain). The length of the CDR3 is 12 residues. The V and J ends lost 0 bases and 15 bases, in that order; junction bases with no gene match: 6. Germline V gene data show CDR1 as SGHNT and CDR2 as YYREEE (reference sequence). The entry originates in a study of blood T cell repertoires in COVID-19. The wider study: Specimens from acute and convalescent COVID-19 originated in the United States, Italy and Spain. In each case, the material was cDNA or gDNA derived from T cells, B-cell-depleted T cells, or PBMCs.

Original processing methods: Quantification of nucleated cells was approximated via reference gene primer amplification. Some clones are missing from TCRdb's copy, which holds only in-frame ones; the method was immunoSEQ multiplex PCR. That table gives V, J and clone size, and the DNA gave D and trimming. Seen here are hundreds of thousands of clones, about nine tenths observed once, and the top ten hold around 3%. Recovered participants had two consecutive negative NP/OP PCR tests, healthcare professional clearance, or symptom resolution. The rearrangement joins TRBV5-4 to TRBJ2-1; 7 bases are shared with TRBD2. Sequenced material: PBMCs or T cells enriched from blood (not recorded which). The source of this sequence is a woman aged 50 to 65 who had recovered from COVID-19. CDR3 in amino acids: CASSLEGGSRFF. The CDR3 coding sequence is TGTGCCAGCAGCTTGGAGGGCGGGAGCCGGTTCTTC. The full variable domain, completed using reference TRBV5-4 and TRBJ2-1, is ETGVTQSPTHLIKTRGQQVTLRCSSQSGHNTVSWYQQALGQGPQFIFQYYREEENGRGNFPPRFSGLQFPNYSSELNVNALELDDSALYLCASSLEGGSRFFGPGTRLTVL.